The 24 T cell receptor beta chains below come from one sample, sequenced in a study of post-analysis software for immune sequencing data. Whole-study findings and limits: Relative to controls, patients had five TRBV segments at higher frequency, with TRBV5-6, TRBV5-1 and TRBV20-1 among these.

These TCRs' antigens remain unknown. Every TCR beta cDNA library bore unique molecular identifiers. MiXCR, applied by TCRdb to the PCR reads, yields one record per CDR3 protein. The table records around 770,000 distinct CDR3 sequences, about 45% of them present only once. Sequences were obtained from blood. The receptors were sampled from a girl aged 10-17 years with multiple sclerosis.

Remarks on this clonotype: The CDR3 ends on some other residue instead of the conserved phenylalanine or tryptophan, so this is likely a read error. The chain recombines TRBV20-1 with TRBJ1-2; D uncertain. Germline V CDR1 and CDR2: DFQATT, SNEGSKA (reference sequence). The germline V and J ends were trimmed by 1 base and 2 bases, with 8 bases remaining between them. This CDR3 contains 13 residues. CDR3 DNA: TGCAGTGCTAGAGTGGGAGGAAACTATGGCTACACCTGC. This gives the protein CSARVGGNYGYTC.

The chain recombines TRBV6-2 or TRBV6-3 with TRBJ2-1; 10 bases align to TRBD2. V trimming: 2 bases; J trimming: 2 bases; junction bases outside the gene matches: 3. Germline V gene sequence: CDR1 MNHEY, CDR2 SVGEGT. This CDR3 comprises 16 residues. CDR3 amino acids: CASSYDLAGAYNEQFF. Here the CDR3 DNA reads TGTGCCAGCAGTTACGATCTAGCGGGAGCCTACAATGAGCAGTTCTTC.

This chain links TRBV13 with TRBJ1-2; TRBD1 might be the D (5 bases). There are 13 residues in the CDR3. CDR1 is PRHDT, CDR2 FYEKMQ, per germline (reference sequence). Deletions cut 4 bases from V and 3 bases from J, with 9 bases between. The CDR3 nucleotides read TGTGCCAGCAGCTCGGGGGGAGACTATGGCTACACCTTC. Amino acid sequence: CASSSGGDYGYTF.

The chain carries TRBV7-9 and TRBJ2-5, with D possibly being TRBD1 (5 bases). Germline assignment: CDR1 SEHNR and CDR2 FQNEAQ (reference sequence). V lost 5 bases and J 5 bases, leaving 15 bases between the germline ends. The CDR3 extends over 14 amino acids. This chain's CDR3 is CASSRPETAETQYF. The CDR3 DNA sequence: TGTGCCAGCAGCCGTCCAGAGACAGCGGAGACCCAGTACTTC.

Of note for this clonotype: Mismatch with germline at one junction end may stem from a read error. The gene calls are TRBV7-2 and TRBJ1-2; no reliable D call. Per the germline V gene, CDR1 is SGHTA and CDR2 is FQGNSA. This CDR3 comprises 13 residues. Here the CDR3 DNA reads TGTGCCGGCAGCTTAGATCATCAGTATGGCTACACCTTC. Amino acid sequence: CAGSLDHQYGYTF.

CDR3 sequence: CASSDRRGLDTQYF. The CDR3 DNA sequence: TGTGCCAGCAGCGACCGCCGGGGGCTAGATACGCAGTATTTT. The chain joins TRBV7-2 to TRBJ2-3, with D tentatively TRBD1 or TRBD2 (6 bases each). The V end was cut by 5 bases, the J end by 5 bases, with 14 bases between. This CDR3 has 14 amino acids. Looked up from germline, CDR1 is SGHTA and CDR2 is FQGNSA.

This clonotype occurred a few times. The rearrangement joins TRBV6-1 to TRBJ1-2, with TRBD1 matching over 9 bases. CDR3 length equals 16 residues. CDR1 MNHNS and CDR2 SASEGT come from the germline V gene. Trimming took 4 bases from V and 4 from J; bases not matched to a gene: 10. The DNA of the CDR3 is TGTGCCAGCAGTGCTCCTACAGGGGGCAACGGCTATGGCTACACCTTC. Residues: CASSAPTGGNGYGYTF.

The V and J genes are TRBV29-1 and TRBJ2-1; a weak D match, TRBD1 (6 bases). In germline, CDR1 is SQVTM, CDR2 ANQGSEA. V dropped 7 bases and J dropped 9 bases, with 16 bases sitting between them. This CDR3 spans 12 amino acids. The CDR3 bases are TGCAGCGCCCAGTCAGGGGTTGGTGAGCAGTTCTTC. This sequence encodes CSAQSGVGEQFF.

The rearrangement links TRBV5-1 to TRBJ2-7; 8 bases map to TRBD1. The CDR3 loop spans 14 amino acids. V was clipped by 5 bases and J by 2 bases; unmatched bases: 6. Germline V lookup: CDR1 SGHRS, CDR2 YFSETQ. CDR3 residues: CASRPDRGAYEQYF. CDR3 DNA: TGCGCCAGCAGACCAGACAGGGGCGCCTACGAGCAGTACTTC.

This clonotype was picked up many times. The chain combines TRBV5-1 with TRBJ2-7; 8 nucleotides line up with TRBD1. Germline CDR1 is SGHRS and CDR2 is YFSETQ. The length of the CDR3 is 14 residues. The V gene end was trimmed by 3 bases and the J gene end by 5 bases; junction bases not matched to a gene: 7. Written as DNA, the CDR3 is TGCGCCAGCAGCTGGACAGGGTTTGGCCACGAGCAGTACTTC. It yields the protein CASSWTGFGHEQYF.

This chain links TRBV2 with TRBJ1-1; 8 bases fit TRBD1. Looked up from germline, CDR1 is SNHLY and CDR2 is FYNNEI. This CDR3 is 16 amino acids long. The V and J ends lost 7 bases and 3 bases, in that order; junction bases with no gene match: 13. In DNA, the CDR3 is TGTGCCAGCATGCGGTCCGCAGGGGGCGATGACACTGAAGCTTTCTTT. This gives the protein CASMRSAGGDDTEAFF.

The genes are TRBV12-3 or TRBV12-4 and TRBJ2-3; 10 bases fit TRBD1. This CDR3 region has 16 residues. With V trimmed by 1 base and J by 0 bases, 1 base remained unmatched. The CDR3 loop reads CASSLGQGASTDTQYF. The CDR3 nucleotides are TGTGCCAGCAGTTTAGGACAGGGGGCGAGCACAGATACGCAGTATTTT.

Of note for this clonotype: Relative to the germline gene, one junction end is altered; a read error may explain this. The rearrangement uses TRBV27 and TRBJ1-4; possibly TRBD1 for D (5 bases). The CDR3 sequence is 15 residues long. CDR1 MNHEY and CDR2 SMNVEV come from the germline V gene (reference sequence). CDR3 amino acids: CASSPRRDGAEKPFF. The CDR3 bases are TGTGCCAGCAGTCCACGGCGGGACGGGGCCGAAAAACCGTTTTTT.

The chain joins TRBV5-6 to TRBJ2-5, with D perhaps matching TRBD1 (5 bases). The V and J ends lost 2 bases and 0 bases respectively, with 8 bases between them. The germline V gene encodes CDR1 SGHDT and CDR2 YYEEEE. The CDR3 runs to 14 residues. The CDR3 here is CASSFPDNQETQYF. For the CDR3, the DNA is TGTGCCAGCAGCTTCCCGGACAACCAAGAGACCCAGTACTTC.

A few counts support this clonotype. This chain links TRBV5-1 with TRBJ1-2, with D possibly matching TRBD1 (6 bases). The CDR3 sequence is 15 residues long. Looked up from germline, CDR1 is SGHRS and CDR2 is YFSETQ. Deletions cut 0 bases from V and 6 bases from J, with 15 bases between. The CDR3 loop reads CASSLAVGGPDGYTF. CDR3 DNA: TGCGCCAGCAGCTTGGCCGTCGGGGGCCCCGATGGCTACACCTTC.

The chain links TRBV30 to TRBJ1-2; no firm D call. The germline V gene has CDR1 GTSNPN and CDR2 SVGIG (reference sequence). The CDR3 extends over 15 amino acids. V was shortened by 0 bases and J by 1 base, with 12 bases between the two germline ends. The CDR3 here is CAWSVFTAFNYGYTF. The CDR3 DNA reads TGTGCCTGGAGTGTATTTACAGCATTTAACTATGGCTACACCTTC.

CDR3 nucleotides: TGTGCCAGCAGAGGCGGGTTTACCTACAATGAGCAGTTCTTC. It translates to CASRGGFTYNEQFF. The chain has TRBV7-9 and TRBJ2-1, with TRBD2 as a possible D gene (5 bases). The germline gives CDR1 SEHNR, CDR2 FQNEAQ (reference sequence). V was shortened by 6 bases and J by 2 bases, with 11 bases between the two germline ends. The CDR3 has 14 residues. The full variable domain, rest sourced from reference TRBV7-9 and TRBJ2-1, is DTGVSQNPRHKITKRGQNVTFRCDPISEHNRLYWYRQTLGQGPEFLTYFQNEAQLEKSRLLSDRFSAERPKGSFSTLEIQRTEQGDSAMYLCASRGGFTYNEQFFGPGTRLTVL.

The chain couples TRBV27 to TRBJ2-1; D gene unclear. From germline, CDR1 is MNHEY and CDR2 SMNVEV (reference sequence). This CDR3 comprises 14 residues. Trimming removed 4 bases at V and 10 bases at J, with 17 bases between. CDR3 nucleotide sequence: TGTGCCAGCAGTTCCCTGCTACTAAAATACGAGCAGTTCTTC. It yields the protein CASSSLLLKYEQFF.

The rearrangement uses TRBV9 and TRBJ2-7; a possible D gene is TRBD2 (6 bases). From germline, CDR1 is SGDLS and CDR2 YYNGEE. The ends were cut back, 0 bases at V and 1 base at J, with 11 bases in the middle. The CDR3 has 15 residues. CDR3 sequence: CASSVGTSSSYEQYF. DNA of the CDR3: TGTGCCAGCAGCGTAGGAACTAGCTCGTCCTACGAGCAGTACTTC.

This clonotype was observed a few times. This sequence joins TRBV28 and TRBJ1-2, with D hard to call. This CDR3 has 14 amino acids. Germline CDR1 is MDHEN and CDR2 is SYDVKM. The V end lost 4 bases, the J end lost 2 bases, and 11 bases lay between the germline ends. This CDR3 reads CASSYAGSNYGYTF. CDR3 DNA: TGTGCCAGCAGTTACGCGGGGTCGAACTATGGCTACACCTTC.

CDR3 DNA sequence: TGCGCCAGCAGCCAAGAACGATCACAGGGTATTATCTATGGCTACACCTTC. Translated: CASSQERSQGIIYGYTF. V is TRBV4-3 and J is TRBJ1-2; TRBD1 might be the D (6 bases). V lost 0 bases and J lost 4, with 18 bases in between. The germline CDR1 and CDR2 sequences are LGHNA and YSLEER. This CDR3 region has 17 residues.

This clonotype was observed many times. This CDR3 reads CASTKGGSNTEAFF. CDR3 DNA sequence: TGTGCCAGCACCAAGGGGGGGTCGAACACTGAAGCTTTCTTT. The V gene is TRBV9, the J gene TRBJ1-1; TRBD1 might be the D (6 bases). V was clipped by 6 bases and J by 1 base, with 13 bases between them. The CDR3 consists of 14 residues. The germline V gene has CDR1 SGDLS and CDR2 YYNGEE.

This chain uses TRBV3-1 with TRBJ1-6; D is unresolved. The germline gives CDR1 LGHDT, CDR2 YNNKEL (reference sequence). The CDR3 extends over 17 amino acids. Trimming removed 1 base from V and 8 bases from J, with 18 bases in between. CDR3 amino acids: CASSQVPQGPQDSPLHF. Written as DNA, the CDR3 is TGTGCCAGCAGCCAAGTCCCCCAAGGGCCTCAGGATTCACCCCTCCACTTT.

This clonotype was counted a few times. This chain joins TRBV10-3 and TRBJ1-2; the D is unclear. The V and J ends lost 4 bases and 8 bases respectively, with 11 bases between them. Germline V lookup: CDR1 ENHRY, CDR2 SYGVKD. The CDR3 contains 12 residues. The CDR3 DNA reads as TGTGCCATCAGTGGTGGAGGCGGGGGCTACACCTTC. Protein product: CAISGGGGGYTF.